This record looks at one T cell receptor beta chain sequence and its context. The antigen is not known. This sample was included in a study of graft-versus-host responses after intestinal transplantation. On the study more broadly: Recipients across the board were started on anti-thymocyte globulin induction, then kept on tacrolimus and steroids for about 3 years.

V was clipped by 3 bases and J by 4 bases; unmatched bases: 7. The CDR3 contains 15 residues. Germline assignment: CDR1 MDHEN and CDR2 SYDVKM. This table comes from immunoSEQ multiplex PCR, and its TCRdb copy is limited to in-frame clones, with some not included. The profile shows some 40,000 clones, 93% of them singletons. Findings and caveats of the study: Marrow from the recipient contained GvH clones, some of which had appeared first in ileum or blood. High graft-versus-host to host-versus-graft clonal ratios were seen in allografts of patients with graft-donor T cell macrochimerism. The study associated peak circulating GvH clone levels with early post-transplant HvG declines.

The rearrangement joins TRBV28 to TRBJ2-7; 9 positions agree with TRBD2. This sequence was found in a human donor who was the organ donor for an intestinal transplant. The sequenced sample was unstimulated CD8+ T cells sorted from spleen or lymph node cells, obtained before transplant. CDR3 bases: TGTGCCAGCAGTTTTCTACTAGCGGGCCTTTACGAGCAGTACTTC. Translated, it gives CASSFLLAGLYEQYF.